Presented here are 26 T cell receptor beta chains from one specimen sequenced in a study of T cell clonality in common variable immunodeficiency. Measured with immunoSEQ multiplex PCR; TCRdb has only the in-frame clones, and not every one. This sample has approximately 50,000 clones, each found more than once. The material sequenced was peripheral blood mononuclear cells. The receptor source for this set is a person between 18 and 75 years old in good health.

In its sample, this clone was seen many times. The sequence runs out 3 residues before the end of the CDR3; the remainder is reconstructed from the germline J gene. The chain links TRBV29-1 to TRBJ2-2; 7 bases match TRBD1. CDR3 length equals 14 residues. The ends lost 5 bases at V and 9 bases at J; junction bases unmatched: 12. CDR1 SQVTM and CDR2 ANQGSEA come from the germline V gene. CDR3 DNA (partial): TGCAGCGTTCAGGTCTCTCAGGGGGACCGGGAG. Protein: CSVQVSQGDRE. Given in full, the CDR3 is CSVQVSQGDRELFF.

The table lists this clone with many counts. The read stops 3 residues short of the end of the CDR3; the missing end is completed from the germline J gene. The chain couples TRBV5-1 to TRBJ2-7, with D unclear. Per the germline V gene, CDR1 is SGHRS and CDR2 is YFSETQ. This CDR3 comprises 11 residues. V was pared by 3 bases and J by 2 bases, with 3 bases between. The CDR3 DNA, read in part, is TGCGCCAGCAGCTCCACCTACGAG. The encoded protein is CASSSTYE. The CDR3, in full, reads CASSSTYEQYF.

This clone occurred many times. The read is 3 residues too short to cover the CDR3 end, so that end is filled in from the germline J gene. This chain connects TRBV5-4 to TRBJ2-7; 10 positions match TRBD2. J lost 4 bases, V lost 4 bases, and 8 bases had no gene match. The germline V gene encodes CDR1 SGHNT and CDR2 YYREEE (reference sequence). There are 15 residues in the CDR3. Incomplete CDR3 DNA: TGTGCCAGCAGCCCCTCTAGCGGGAGTACTTACGAG. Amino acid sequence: CASSPSSGSTYE. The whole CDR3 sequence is CASSPSSGSTYEQYF.

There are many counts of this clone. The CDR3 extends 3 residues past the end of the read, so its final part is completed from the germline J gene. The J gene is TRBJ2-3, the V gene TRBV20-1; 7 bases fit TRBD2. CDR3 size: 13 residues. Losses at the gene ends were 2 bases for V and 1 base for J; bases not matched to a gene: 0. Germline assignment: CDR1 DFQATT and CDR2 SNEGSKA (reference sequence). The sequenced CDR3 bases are TGCAGTGCTAGACTAGCGGGCACAGATACG. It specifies CSARLAGTDT. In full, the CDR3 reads CSARLAGTDTQYF.

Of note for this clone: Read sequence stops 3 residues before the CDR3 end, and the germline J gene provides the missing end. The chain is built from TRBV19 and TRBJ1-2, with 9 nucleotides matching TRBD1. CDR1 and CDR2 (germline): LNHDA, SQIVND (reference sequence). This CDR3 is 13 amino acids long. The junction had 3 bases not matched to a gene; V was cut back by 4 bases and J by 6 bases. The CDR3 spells CASSKQGADGYTF. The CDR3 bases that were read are TGTGCCAGTAGTAAACAGGGGGCTGATGGC.

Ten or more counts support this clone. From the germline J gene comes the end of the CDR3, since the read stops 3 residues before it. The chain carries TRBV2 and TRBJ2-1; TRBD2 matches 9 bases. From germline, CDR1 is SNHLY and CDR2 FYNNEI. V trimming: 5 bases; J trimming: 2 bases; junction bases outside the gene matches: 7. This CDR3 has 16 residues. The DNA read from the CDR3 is TGTGCCAGCAGTCCCATTAGCGGGGGAACCTACAATGAG. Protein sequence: CASSPISGGTYNE. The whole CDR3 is CASSPISGGTYNEQFF.

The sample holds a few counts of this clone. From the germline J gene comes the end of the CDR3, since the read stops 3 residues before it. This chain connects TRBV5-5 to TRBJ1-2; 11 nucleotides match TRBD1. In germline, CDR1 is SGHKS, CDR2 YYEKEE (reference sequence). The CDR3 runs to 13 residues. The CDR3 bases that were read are TGTGCCAGCAGCCAATGGACAGGGGGCGAA. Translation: CASSQWTGGE. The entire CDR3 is CASSQWTGGEYTF. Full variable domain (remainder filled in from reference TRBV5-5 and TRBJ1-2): DAGVTQSPTHLIKTRGQQVTLRCSPISGHKSVSWYQQVLGQGPQFIFQYYEKEERGRGNFPDRFSARQFPNYSSELNVNALLLGDSALYLCASSQWTGGEYTFGSGTRLTVV.

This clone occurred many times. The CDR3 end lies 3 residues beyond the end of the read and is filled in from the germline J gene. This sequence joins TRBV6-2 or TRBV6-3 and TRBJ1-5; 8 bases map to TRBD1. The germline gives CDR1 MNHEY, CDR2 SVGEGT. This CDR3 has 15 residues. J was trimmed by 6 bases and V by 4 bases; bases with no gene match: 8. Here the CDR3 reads CASSFGTGRSQPQHF. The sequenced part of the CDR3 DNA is TGTGCCAGCAGTTTCGGGACAGGTCGTAGTCAGCCC.

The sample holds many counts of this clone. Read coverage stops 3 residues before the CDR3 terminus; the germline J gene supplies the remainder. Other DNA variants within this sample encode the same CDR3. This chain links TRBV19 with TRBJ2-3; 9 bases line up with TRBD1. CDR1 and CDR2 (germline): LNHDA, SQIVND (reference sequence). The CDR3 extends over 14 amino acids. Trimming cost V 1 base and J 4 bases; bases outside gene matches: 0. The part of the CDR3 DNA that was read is TGTGCCAGTAGTATAGGACAGGGGGCAGATACG. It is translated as CASSIGQGADT. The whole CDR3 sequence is CASSIGQGADTQYF. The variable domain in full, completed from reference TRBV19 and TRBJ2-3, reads DGGITQSPKYLFRKEGQNVTLSCEQNLNHDAMYWYRQDPGQGLRLIYYSQIVNDFQKGDIAEGYSVSREKKESFPLTVTSAQKNPTAFYLCASSIGQGADTQYFGPGTRLTVL.

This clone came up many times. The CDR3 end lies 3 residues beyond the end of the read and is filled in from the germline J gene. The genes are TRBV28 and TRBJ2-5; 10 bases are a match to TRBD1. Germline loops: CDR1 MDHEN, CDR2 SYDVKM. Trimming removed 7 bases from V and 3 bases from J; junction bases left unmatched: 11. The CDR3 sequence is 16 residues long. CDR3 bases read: TGTGCCAGCACCATTATCGGGACAGGGGAAGAAGAGACC. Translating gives CASTIIGTGEEET. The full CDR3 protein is CASTIIGTGEEETQYF.

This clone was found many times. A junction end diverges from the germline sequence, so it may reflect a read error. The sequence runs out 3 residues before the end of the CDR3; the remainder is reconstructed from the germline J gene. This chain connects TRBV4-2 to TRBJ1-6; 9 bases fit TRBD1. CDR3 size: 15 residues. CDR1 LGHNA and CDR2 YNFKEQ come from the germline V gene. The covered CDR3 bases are TGCGCCAGCAGCCAAGAGACAGGGGGTAATTCACCC. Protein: CASSQETGGNSP. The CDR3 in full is CASSQETGGNSPLHF.

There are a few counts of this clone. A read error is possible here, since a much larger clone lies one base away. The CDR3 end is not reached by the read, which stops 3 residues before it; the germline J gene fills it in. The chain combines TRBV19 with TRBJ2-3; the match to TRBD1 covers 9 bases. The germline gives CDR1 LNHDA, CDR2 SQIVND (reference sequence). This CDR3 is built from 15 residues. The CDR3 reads CASSIGGQGVQPQYF. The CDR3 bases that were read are TGTGCCAGTAGTATAGGGGGACAGGGTGTCCAGCCG.

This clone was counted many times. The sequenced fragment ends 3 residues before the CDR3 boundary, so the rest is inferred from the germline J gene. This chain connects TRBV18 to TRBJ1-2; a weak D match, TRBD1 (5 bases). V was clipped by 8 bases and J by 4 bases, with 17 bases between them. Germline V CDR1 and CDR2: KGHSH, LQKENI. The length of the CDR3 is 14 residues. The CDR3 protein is CASLGDSQGYGYTF. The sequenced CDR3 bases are TGTGCCAGCCTCGGGGACTCGCAGGGCTATGGC.

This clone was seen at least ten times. CDR3 DNA (partial): TGCGCCAGCAGCCGGGGGGAGTTTAACACCGGGGAG. This codes for CASSRGEFNTGE. The whole CDR3 protein reads CASSRGEFNTGELFF. The chain employs TRBV5-1 and TRBJ2-2; 7 positions match TRBD2. The read terminates 3 residues before the CDR3 end, so the remaining end is supplied by the germline J gene. J lost 2 bases, V lost 4 bases, and 5 bases had no gene match. The CDR3 is 15 amino acids. Germline-derived CDR1 and CDR2 are SGHRS and YFSETQ.

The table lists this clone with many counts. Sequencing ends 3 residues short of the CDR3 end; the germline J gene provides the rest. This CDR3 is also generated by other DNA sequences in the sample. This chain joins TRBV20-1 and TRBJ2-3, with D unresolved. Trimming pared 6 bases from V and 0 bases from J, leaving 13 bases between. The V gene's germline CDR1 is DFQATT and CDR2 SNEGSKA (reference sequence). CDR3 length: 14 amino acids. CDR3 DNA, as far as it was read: TGCAGTGCCCCCGGGTTAACTAGCACAGATACG. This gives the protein CSAPGLTSTDT. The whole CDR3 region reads CSAPGLTSTDTQYF.

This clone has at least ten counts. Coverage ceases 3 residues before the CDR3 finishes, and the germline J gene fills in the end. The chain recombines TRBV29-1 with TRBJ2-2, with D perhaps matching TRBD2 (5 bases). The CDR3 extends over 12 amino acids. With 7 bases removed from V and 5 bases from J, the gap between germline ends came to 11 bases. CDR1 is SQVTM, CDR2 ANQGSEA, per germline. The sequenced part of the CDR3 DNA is TGCAGCGCTCAACTAGGAACCGGGGAG. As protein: CSAQLGTGE. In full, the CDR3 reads CSAQLGTGELFF.

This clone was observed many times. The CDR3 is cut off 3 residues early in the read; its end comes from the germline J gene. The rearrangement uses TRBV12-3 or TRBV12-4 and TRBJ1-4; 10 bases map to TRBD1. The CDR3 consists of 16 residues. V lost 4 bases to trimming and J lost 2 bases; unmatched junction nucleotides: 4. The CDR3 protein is CASSSGQGTTNEKLFF. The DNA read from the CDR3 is TGTGCCAGCAGTTCGGGACAGGGGACCACTAATGAAAAA.

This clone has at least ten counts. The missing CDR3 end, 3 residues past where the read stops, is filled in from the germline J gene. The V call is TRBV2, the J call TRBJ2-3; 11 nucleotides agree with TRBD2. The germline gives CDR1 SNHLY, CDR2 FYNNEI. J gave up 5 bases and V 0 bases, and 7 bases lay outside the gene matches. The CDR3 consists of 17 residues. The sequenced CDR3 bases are TGTGCCAGCAGTGAAGCGAGGGGACTAGCGGCTGAAGATACG. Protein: CASSEARGLAAEDT. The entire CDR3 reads CASSEARGLAAEDTQYF.

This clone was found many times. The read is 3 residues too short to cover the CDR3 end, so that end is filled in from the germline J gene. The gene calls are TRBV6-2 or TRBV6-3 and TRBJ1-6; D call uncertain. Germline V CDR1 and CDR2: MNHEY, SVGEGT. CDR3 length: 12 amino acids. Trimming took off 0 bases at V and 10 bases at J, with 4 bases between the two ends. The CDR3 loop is CASSYSTSPLHF. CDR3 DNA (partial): TGTGCCAGCAGTTACTCGACATCACCC.

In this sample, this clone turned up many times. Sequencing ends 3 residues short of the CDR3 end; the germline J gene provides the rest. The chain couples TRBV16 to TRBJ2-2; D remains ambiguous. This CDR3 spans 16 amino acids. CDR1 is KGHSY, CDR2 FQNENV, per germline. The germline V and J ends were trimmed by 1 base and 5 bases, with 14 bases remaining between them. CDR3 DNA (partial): TGTGCCAGCAGCCAATTACCCCCACAGACGACCGGGGAG. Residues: CASSQLPPQTTGE. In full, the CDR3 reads CASSQLPPQTTGELFF.

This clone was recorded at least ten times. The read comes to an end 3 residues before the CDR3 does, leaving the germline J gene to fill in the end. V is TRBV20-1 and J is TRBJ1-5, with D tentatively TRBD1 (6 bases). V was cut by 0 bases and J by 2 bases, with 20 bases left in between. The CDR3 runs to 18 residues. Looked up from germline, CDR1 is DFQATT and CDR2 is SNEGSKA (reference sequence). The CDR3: CSARDGFNTGFGNQPQHF. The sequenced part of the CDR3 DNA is TGCAGTGCTAGAGATGGATTCAATACAGGGTTCGGCAATCAGCCC.

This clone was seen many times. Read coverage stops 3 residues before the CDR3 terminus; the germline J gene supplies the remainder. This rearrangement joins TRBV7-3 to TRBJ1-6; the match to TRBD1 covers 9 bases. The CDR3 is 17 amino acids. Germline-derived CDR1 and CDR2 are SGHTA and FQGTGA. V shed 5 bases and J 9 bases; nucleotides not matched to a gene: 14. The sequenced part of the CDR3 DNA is TGTGCCAGCAGCCTTAACCGGGCCGGGACAGGGTCTTCACCC. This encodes CASSLNRAGTGSSP. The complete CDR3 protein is CASSLNRAGTGSSPLHF.

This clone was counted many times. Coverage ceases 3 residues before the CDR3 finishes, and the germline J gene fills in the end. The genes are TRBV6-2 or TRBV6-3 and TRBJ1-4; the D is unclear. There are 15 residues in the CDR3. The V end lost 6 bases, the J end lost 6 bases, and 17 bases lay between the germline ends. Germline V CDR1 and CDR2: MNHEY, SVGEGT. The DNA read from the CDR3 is TGTGCCAGCAGCCGAAGTCGGGTGAAGGATGAAAAA. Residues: CASSRSRVKDEK. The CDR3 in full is CASSRSRVKDEKLFF.

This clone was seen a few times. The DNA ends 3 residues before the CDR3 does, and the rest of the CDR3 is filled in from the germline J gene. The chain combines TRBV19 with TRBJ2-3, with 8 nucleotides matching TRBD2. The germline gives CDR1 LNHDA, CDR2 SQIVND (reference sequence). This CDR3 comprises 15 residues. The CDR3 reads CASSTGGLIQETQYF. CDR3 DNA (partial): TGTGCCAGTAGTACGGGGGGGCTTATTCAGGAGACG.

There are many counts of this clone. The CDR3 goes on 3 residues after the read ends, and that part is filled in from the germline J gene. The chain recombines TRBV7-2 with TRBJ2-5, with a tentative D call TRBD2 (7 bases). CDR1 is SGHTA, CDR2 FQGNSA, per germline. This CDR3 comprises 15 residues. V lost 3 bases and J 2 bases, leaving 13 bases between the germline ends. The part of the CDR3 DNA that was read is TGTGCCAGCAGCTTGACGGGGGGCTCGCAAGAGACC. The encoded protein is CASSLTGGSQET. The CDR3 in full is CASSLTGGSQETQYF.

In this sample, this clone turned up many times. Incomplete CDR3 DNA: TGTGACACGAGGGCGGGG. This translates into CDTRAG. Given in full, the CDR3 is CDTRAGAFF. The chain couples TRBV3-1 (or the pseudogene TRBV3-2) to TRBJ1-1; D not certain. The read falls 3 residues short of the CDR3 end, and the missing part is taken from the germline J gene. CDR3 length: 9 amino acids. Germline V CDR1 and CDR2: LGHDT, YNNKEL (reference sequence).